The 28 T cell receptor beta chains listed next were all sequenced from one sample in a study of Graves' ophthalmopathy and Graves' hyperthyroidism. For repertoire sequencing, the TCR beta CDR3 regions were amplified from RNA transcripts. Second-round multiplex PCR came after first-round RT-PCR with HTBI primers. TCRdb independently ran MiXCR on the multiplex PCR reads; one entry per CDR3 protein. The repertoire has hundreds of thousands of distinct CDR3 sequences, over 40% of them found once; the top ten carry 3% to 3.5%. Sequencing input: peripheral blood. The origin of the receptors is an adult man with Graves' ophthalmopathy.

This clonotype has more than one count but fewer than ten. The chain employs TRBV3-1 and TRBJ1-4; 8 bases line up with TRBD1. With 0 bases clipped from V and 8 bases from J, the junction kept 5 bases outside the gene matches. The CDR3 length is 15 residues. Germline values: CDR1 LGHDT, CDR2 YNNKEL (reference sequence). The CDR3, as DNA: TGTGCCAGCAGCCAAGATCGGGACAGGTCGGAAAAACTGTTTTTT. Translation gives CASSQDRDRSEKLFF.

Remarks on this clonotype: A read error may explain this, as a much larger clone is one base away. The chain couples TRBV5-4 to TRBJ1-3; 10 bases agree with TRBD1. This CDR3 region has 14 residues. CDR1 and CDR2 from the germline V gene are SGHNT and YYREEE (reference sequence). This CDR3 reads CASRTGGSGNTVYF. CDR3 nucleotides: TGTGCCAGCAGGACAGGGGGCTCTGGAAACACCGTATATTTT. The whole variable domain, remainder taken from reference TRBV5-4 and TRBJ1-3, is ETGVTQSPTHLIKTRGQQVTLRCSSQSGHNTVSWYQQALGQGPQFIFQYYREEENGRGNFPPRFSGLQFPNYSSELNVNALELDDSALYLCASRTGGSGNTVYFGEGSWLTVV.

The V and J genes are TRBV7-2 and TRBJ2-5; possibly TRBD1 for D (6 bases). This CDR3 contains 14 residues. Germline V gene lookup returns CDR1 SGHTA and CDR2 FQGNSA. Trimming took off 3 bases at V and 2 bases at J, with 10 bases between the two ends. DNA for the CDR3: TGTGCCAGCAGCTTCCAGGGGCATCAAGAGACCCAGTACTTC. Translating it yields CASSFQGHQETQYF. Full variable domain (remainder filled in from reference TRBV7-2 and TRBJ2-5): GAGVSQSPSNKVTEKGKDVELRCDPISGHTALYWYRQSLGQGLEFLIYFQGNSAPDKSGLPSDRFSAERTGGSVSTLTIQRTQQEDSAVYLCASSFQGHQETQYFGPGTRLLVL.

This clonotype was seen ten or more times. The chain uses TRBV20-1 and TRBJ2-7; tentative D call: TRBD1 (6 bases). The CDR3 length is 15 residues. The ends were cut back, 3 bases at V and 7 bases at J, with 22 bases in the middle. Germline CDR1 and CDR2: DFQATT and SNEGSKA (reference sequence). CDR3 sequence: CSARDPRGLEREQYF. The CDR3 region has the DNA TGCAGTGCTAGGGACCCCAGGGGCCTAGAGCGGGAGCAGTACTTC.

For this clonotype: This may arise from a read error, as a much more abundant clone is one base away. V usage is TRBV7-2 and J usage is TRBJ1-3; D is ambiguous. The CDR3 contains 15 residues. V gave up 2 bases and J gave up 1 base, with 9 bases separating them. Germline CDR1 is SGHTA and CDR2 is FQGNSA. CDR3 nucleotide sequence: TGTGCCAGCAGCTTACTGTCCGGTTCTGGAAACACCATATATTTT. This sequence encodes CASSLLSGSGNTIYF.

The rearrangement joins TRBV6-6 to TRBJ1-2, with 7 positions matching TRBD1. CDR1 is MNHNY and CDR2 is SVGAGI in the germline V gene (reference sequence). The CDR3 runs to 15 residues. Losses at the gene ends were 2 bases for V and 6 bases for J; bases not matched to a gene: 9. The CDR3 sequence is CASSYLDREAHGYTF. The CDR3 coding sequence is TGTGCCAGCAGTTACCTAGACAGGGAGGCCCATGGCTACACCTTC.

The chain is built from TRBV3-1 and TRBJ2-5, with 7 bases that match TRBD1. CDR1 is LGHDT, CDR2 YNNKEL, per germline (reference sequence). There are 15 residues in the CDR3. V shed 5 bases, J shed 2 bases, and the junction held 8 bases outside the gene matches. This chain's CDR3 is CASSLSRDRQETQYF. CDR3 sequence (DNA): TGTGCCAGCAGCTTAAGCCGGGACAGACAAGAGACCCAGTACTTC.

This clonotype occurred a few times. The chain links TRBV7-9 to TRBJ2-2; TRBD1 or TRBD2 may be the D gene (5 bases each). Germline V gene sequence: CDR1 SEHNR, CDR2 FQNEAQ (reference sequence). The CDR3 has 15 amino acids. Trimming removed 5 bases from V and 4 bases from J, with 14 bases in between. For the CDR3, the DNA is TGTGCCAGCAGCCAGTACGGGGCACCCACCGGGGAGCTGTTTTTT. Translation: CASSQYGAPTGELFF.

This sequence joins TRBV7-2 and TRBJ1-2; maybe TRBD1 (6 bases). Germline CDR1 and CDR2: SGHTA and FQGNSA. V lost 3 bases, J lost 7 bases, and 24 bases lay in between. The CDR3 is made up of 17 amino acids. CDR3 protein: CASSLVQGRGGVGGYTF. The CDR3 DNA is TGTGCCAGCAGCTTGGTTCAGGGAAGGGGGGGTGTAGGTGGCTACACCTTC.

This clonotype was recorded a few times. This chain uses TRBV10-3 with TRBJ1-1; D remains unclear. The CDR3 extends over 16 amino acids. V lost 10 bases to trimming and J lost 4 bases, with 25 bases between them. Germline CDR1 is ENHRY and CDR2 is SYGVKD. The CDR3: CASRYLPPSQGTEAFF. CDR3 DNA sequence: TGTGCCAGCAGGTACTTACCTCCGAGCCAAGGCACTGAAGCTTTCTTT.

The gene calls are TRBV15 and TRBJ2-3, with TRBD2 matching 11 bases. The V gene's germline CDR1 is LNHNV and CDR2 YYDKDF (reference sequence). The ends lost 1 base at V and 6 bases at J; junction bases unmatched: 6. This CDR3 region has 16 residues. The CDR3 nucleotides read TGTGCCACCAGCAGAGGACTAGCGGGGAATTTCGATACGCAGTATTTT. Amino acid sequence: CATSRGLAGNFDTQYF.

The chain carries TRBV25-1 and TRBJ2-7; 10 nucleotides match TRBD1. Trimming removed 9 bases from V and 3 bases from J; junction bases left unmatched: 5. The CDR3 contains 13 residues. Germline V CDR1 and CDR2: MGHDK, SYGVNS. The CDR3 sequence is CARFGTGDYEQYF. In DNA, the CDR3 is TGTGCCAGGTTCGGGACAGGGGACTACGAGCAGTACTTC.

This chain joins TRBV7-2 and TRBJ2-2, with 7 bases matching TRBD1. The J segment lost 7 bases and the V segment lost 5 bases, leaving 4 bases of the junction unmatched. Germline lookup yields CDR1 SGHTA and CDR2 FQGNSA. The CDR3 runs to 13 residues. DNA of the CDR3: TGTGCCAGCAGCAAGGGGACAGTCGGGGAGCTGTTTTTT. Translation: CASSKGTVGELFF.

The CDR3 reads CASTYDRVKYEQYF. CDR3 nucleotides: TGTGCCAGCACCTACGACAGGGTGAAATACGAGCAGTACTTC. This chain joins TRBV6-1 and TRBJ2-7, with 7 bases that match TRBD1. V was pared by 7 bases and J by 4 bases, with 10 bases of the junction left unmatched. Germline CDR1 is MNHNS and CDR2 is SASEGT. This CDR3 has 14 residues.

This clonotype has ten or more counts. The chain is built from TRBV2 and TRBJ2-2; TRBD2 agrees at 10 bases. Germline assignment: CDR1 SNHLY and CDR2 FYNNEI. The J segment lost 1 base and the V segment lost 4 bases, leaving 6 bases of the junction unmatched. The CDR3 totals 17 residues. This CDR3 is CASSGPGLARNTGELFF. The CDR3 DNA reads as TGTGCCAGCAGTGGGCCGGGACTAGCGAGGAACACCGGGGAGCTGTTTTTT. The entire variable domain, with the rest obtained from reference TRBV2 and TRBJ2-2, is as follows: EPEVTQTPSHQVTQMGQEVILRCVPISNHLYFYWYRQILGQKVEFLVSFYNNEISEKSEIFDDQFSVERPDGSNFTLKIRSTKLEDSAMYFCASSGPGLARNTGELFFGEGSRLTVL.

This clonotype was counted between two and nine times. The V and J genes are TRBV4-1 and TRBJ1-5; 9 bases line up with TRBD1. The CDR3 has 19 residues. With 4 bases clipped from V and 0 bases from J, the junction kept 13 bases outside the gene matches. The germline CDR1 and CDR2 sequences are MGHRA and YSYEKL. The CDR3 protein is CASSPGQGMLKDSNQPQHF. The DNA for the CDR3 is TGCGCCAGCAGCCCAGGACAGGGGATGTTGAAGGATAGCAATCAGCCCCAGCATTTT.

On this clonotype itself: Just one base apart from a much larger clone, this may be a read error. This chain uses TRBV10-3 with TRBJ1-4; no clear D. The CDR3 spans 14 residues. V lost 5 bases and J 6 bases, leaving 13 bases between the germline ends. The germline CDR1 and CDR2 sequences are ENHRY and SYGVKD. DNA of the CDR3: TGTGCCATCAGTTACTCGTGGAGGGATGAAAAACTGTTTTTT. The encoded protein is CAISYSWRDEKLFF.

Regarding this clonotype: The germline gene is not matched at one end of the junction; a read error may be the cause. The rearrangement uses TRBV7-3 and TRBJ2-5, with D tentatively TRBD2 (5 bases). The V gene's germline CDR1 is SGHTA and CDR2 FQGTGA. The CDR3 loop spans 15 amino acids. CDR3 residues: CASSLSPTSWETQHF. DNA for the CDR3: TGTGCCAGCAGCTTATCCCCCACTAGTTGGGAGACCCAGCACTTC. Using reference TRBV7-3 and TRBJ2-5 for the parts outside the CDR3, the full variable domain is GAGVSQTPSNKVTEKGKYVELRCDPISGHTALYWYRQSLGQGPEFLIYFQGTGAADDSGLPNDRFFAVRPEGSVSTLKIQRTERGDSAVYLCASSLSPTSWETQHFGPGTRLLVL.

The chain is built from TRBV12-3 or TRBV12-4 and TRBJ2-5, with D perhaps matching TRBD1 (5 bases). This CDR3 is built from 12 residues. V lost 6 bases to trimming and J lost 2 bases, with 7 bases between them. The CDR3 loop is CASRDIQETQYF. The DNA for the CDR3 is TGTGCCAGCAGGGACATACAAGAGACCCAGTACTTC.

This clonotype appeared many times. The chain is built from TRBV5-1 and TRBJ1-5; 7 nucleotides line up with TRBD1. The junction had 4 bases not matched to a gene; V was cut back by 0 bases and J by 7 bases. CDR3 size: 14 residues. Germline CDR1 SGHRS, CDR2 YFSETQ. The CDR3 here is CASSLGQGEQPQHF. The CDR3 region has the DNA TGCGCCAGCAGCTTGGGACAGGGAGAACAGCCCCAGCATTTT.

In regard to this clonotype: It is unclear where the CDR3 begins or ends on the DNA, so no DNA is shown, and the CDR3 is as TCRdb lists it. The J gene is TRBJ2-6, the V gene TRBV7-9; the table's D call, TRBD1, was not checked against the DNA. Germline V gene sequence: CDR1 SEHNR, CDR2 FQNEAQ (reference sequence). Counting both end residues, the CDR3 totals 14 amino acids. CDR3 sequence: CASRRFGQGNTEAF.

There are many counts of this clonotype. The chain combines TRBV10-3 with TRBJ1-5, with TRBD1 matching 9 bases. With 2 bases clipped from V and 5 bases from J, the junction kept 4 bases outside the gene matches. CDR1 is ENHRY, CDR2 SYGVKD, per germline. The CDR3 loop spans 15 amino acids. Here the CDR3 reads CAISEATGGDQPQHF. CDR3 coding DNA: TGTGCCATCAGTGAGGCCACAGGGGGCGATCAGCCCCAGCATTTT.

As concerns this clonotype: One end of the junction does not line up with germline, which may come from a read error. This chain uses TRBV7-2 with TRBJ2-2, with 10 bases that match TRBD2. The CDR3 is 17 amino acids. Per germline, CDR1 SGHTA and CDR2 FQGNSA. CDR3 region: CASSQGPTSGTSGELFF. CDR3 DNA: TGCGCCAGCAGCCAAGGACCCACTAGCGGGACCTCCGGGGAGCTGTTTTTT. Based on the CDR3 plus reference TRBV7-2 and TRBJ2-2, the full variable domain is GAGVSQSPSNKVTEKGKDVELRCDPISGHTALYWYRQSLGQGLEFLIYFQGNSAPDKSGLPSDRFSAERTGGSVSTLTIQRTQQEDSAVYLCASSQGPTSGTSGELFFGEGSRLTVL.

As to this clonotype: A junction end diverges from the germline sequence, so it may reflect a read error. The chain recombines TRBV12-5 with TRBJ2-7; D possibly corresponds to TRBD2 (6 bases). In germline, CDR1 is LGHNT, CDR2 FRNRAP. This CDR3 is built from 14 residues. This CDR3 reads CASSGLPQPYEQHF. The CDR3 region has the DNA TGTGCCAGCAGTGGACTACCACAGCCCTACGAGCAGCACTTC. The full variable domain, its missing parts supplied by reference TRBV12-5 and TRBJ2-7, is DARVTQTPRHKVTEMGQEVTMRCQPILGHNTVFWYRQTMMQGLELLAYFRNRAPLDDSGMPKDRFSAEMPDATLATLKIQPSEPRDSAVYFCASSGLPQPYEQHFGPGTRLTVT.

V usage is TRBV10-3 and J usage is TRBJ2-1; 10 bases map to TRBD1. This CDR3 has 15 residues. From germline, CDR1 is ENHRY and CDR2 SYGVKD. The V segment lost 3 bases and the J segment 9 bases; nucleotides outside the gene matches: 8. The CDR3 nucleotides are TGTGCCATCAGTGAATTAGACAGGGGGCAGGGTGAGCAGTTCTTC. Translating it yields CAISELDRGQGEQFF.

Details on this clonotype: At one end the junction does not follow the germline gene, possibly because of a read error. The V call is TRBV5-1, the J call TRBJ1-1; tentatively, D is TRBD1 (5 bases). Germline V gene lookup returns CDR1 SGHRS and CDR2 YFSETQ. The CDR3 is 15 residues long. The CDR3 DNA is TGCGTCAGCAGTTTGTACGTAGGGGAGAACACTGAAGCTTTCTTT. As protein: CVSSLYVGENTEAFF.

The genes are TRBV9 and TRBJ1-6, with 9 bases identical to TRBD1. Per germline, CDR1 SGDLS and CDR2 YYNGEE. The CDR3 sequence is 19 residues long. Germline trimming cut 5 bases from V and 6 bases from J; bases unmatched to any gene: 18. CDR3 nucleotides: TGTGCCAGCAGTAAAGCCGGGACAGGGAATTATCTGGGTAATTCACCCCTCCACTTT. This gives the protein CASSKAGTGNYLGNSPLHF.

This clonotype has just a few counts. The chain combines TRBV12-3 or TRBV12-4 with TRBJ2-7, with 8 bases that match TRBD1. The CDR3 extends over 16 amino acids. The junction had 10 bases not matched to a gene; V was cut back by 5 bases and J by 1 base. CDR3 region: CASSTEDRVLSYEQYF. CDR3 nucleotides: TGTGCCAGCAGTACGGAGGACAGGGTACTTTCCTACGAGCAGTACTTC.